A selection of T cell receptor beta chains follows, all from one sample in a study of T cell repertoires in cytomegalovirus infection. MiXCR, applied by TCRdb to the reads, yields one record per CDR3 protein. This sample has 450,000 to 550,000 distinct CDR3 sequences, with approximately 46% found just once. No antigen is known for these receptors. Sequenced material: cultured PBMCs, taken from culture after CMV antigen stimulation. The receptors stem from a human donor in good health (CMV status not recorded). Some clones in this sample may be carry-over from other donors' samples. Each CDR3 is given with its conserved first and last residue. D genes are given only for firm matches. Expanded clones are given a class, and other clones once, few, many or no size at all.

size: NA; V: TRBV12-3/TRBV12-4; D: NA; J: TRBJ1-6; DNA: TGTGCCAGCAGTCAGACTATCAGGGTACCGGATTCATCACCCCTCCACTTT; CDR3: CASSQTIRVPDSSPLHF
size: NA; V: TRBV7-6; D: TRBD2; J: TRBJ2-1; DNA: TGTGCCAGCAGCCCCTCCCCTGGGACTAGTGGTGAGCAGTTCTTC; CDR3: CASSPSPGTSGEQFF
size: few; V: TRBV5-4; D: TRBD2; J: TRBJ2-7; DNA: TGTGCCAGCAGCCCCAGCGGGAATGCCTACGAGCAGTACTTC; CDR3: CASSPSGNAYEQYF
size: NA; V: TRBV20-1; D: TRBD2; J: TRBJ2-3; DNA: TGCAGTGCCGTATTACTAGCGGGGGCGTCAGATACGCAGTATTTT; CDR3: CSAVLLAGASDTQYF
size: few; V: TRBV6-5; D: TRBD1; J: TRBJ2-1; DNA: TGTGCCAGCAGTTACGGATCCGGGACAGGGGTCGATCGAGTATCTAATGAGCAGTTCTTC; CDR3: CASSYGSGTGVDRVSNEQFF
size: NA; V: TRBV6-6; D: NA; J: TRBJ2-2; DNA: TGTGCCAGCAGTTACGAGGCGGGGTACACCGGGGAGCTGTTTTTT; CDR3: CASSYEAGYTGELFF
size: few; V: TRBV7-2; D: NA; J: TRBJ2-5; DNA: TGTGCCAGCAGCTCCGCGGCCATAATCCAGACCCAGTACTTC; CDR3: CASSSAAIIQTQYF
size: NA; V: TRBV20-1; D: NA; J: TRBJ1-3; DNA: TGCAGTGCTAGAGCAGCCAGGGGATCGGCTGGAAACACCATATATTTT; CDR3: CSARAARGSAGNTIYF
size: few; V: TRBV7-4; D: NA; J: TRBJ1-5; DNA: TGTGCCAGCAGCCCCCCGGGACTTAATAGCAATCAGCCCCAGCATTTT; CDR3: CASSPPGLNSNQPQHF
size: once; V: TRBV12-3/TRBV12-4; D: NA; J: TRBJ1-3; DNA: TGTGCCAGCAGTTTTCAGCGGATCTCTGGAAACACCATATATTTT; CDR3: CASSFQRISGNTIYF
size: NA; V: TRBV2; D: TRBD1; J: TRBJ2-1; DNA: TGTGCCAGCAGTGGAGGCCTAGGACAGGGCCAGAACAATGAGCAGTTCTTC; CDR3: CASSGGLGQGQNNEQFF
size: NA; V: TRBV4-1; D: NA; J: TRBJ1-1; DNA: TGCGCCAGCAGCCAAGATCGGGGTTTACCTGAAGCTTTCTTT; CDR3: CASSQDRGLPEAFF
size: NA; V: TRBV11-2; D: NA; J: TRBJ2-1; DNA: TGTGCCAGCAGCTTGGACCCCAGTCTAATCAATGAGCAGTTCTTC; CDR3: CASSLDPSLINEQFF
size: NA; V: TRBV20-1; D: NA; J: TRBJ2-3; DNA: TGCAGTGGGAAGCGCCAGTTGGGGTATGATACGCAGTATTTT; CDR3: CSGKRQLGYDTQYF
size: NA; V: TRBV12-3/TRBV12-4; D: NA; J: TRBJ2-1; DNA: TGTGCCAGCAGTTTAGTAGGGGAACTAGCTGAGCAGTTCTTC; CDR3: CASSLVGELAEQFF
size: few; V: TRBV5-4; D: TRBD2; J: TRBJ2-7; DNA: TGTGCCAGCAGCTTATTTACGGGGGGAATGAGGGAGCAGTACTTC; CDR3: CASSLFTGGMREQYF
size: NA; V: TRBV7-9; D: NA; J: TRBJ1-2; DNA: TGTGCCAGCAGCTCCCCGGCGGCGGGCTATGGCTACACCTTC; CDR3: CASSSPAAGYGYTF
size: NA; V: TRBV5-6; D: TRBD1; J: TRBJ2-7; DNA: TGTGCCAGCAGCTCCCTAGGGACAGGGTCGTACGAGCAGTACTTC; CDR3: CASSSLGTGSYEQYF
size: few; V: TRBV7-2; D: TRBD2; J: TRBJ2-7; DNA: TGTGCCAGCAGCATGGGACTAGCGGGGAGCTCCTGGCAGTACTTC; CDR3: CASSMGLAGSSWQYF
size: NA; V: TRBV6-1; D: TRBD2; J: TRBJ2-5; DNA: TGTGCCAGCAGTCGGATTAGCGGGGCCCCGGGAGAGACCCAGTACTTC; CDR3: CASSRISGAPGETQYF
size: NA; V: TRBV12-3/TRBV12-4; D: NA; J: TRBJ2-1; DNA: TGTGCCAGCAGCCGAACTAGTCCCCATGAGCAGTTCTTC; CDR3: CASSRTSPHEQFF
size: NA; V: TRBV10-3; D: NA; J: TRBJ2-1; DNA: TGTGCCATCAGTGAGGGGAGGCGTGAGCAGTTCTTC; CDR3: CAISEGRREQFF
size: NA; V: TRBV6-5; D: NA; J: TRBJ2-5; DNA: TGTGCCAGCAGCTACAACTCGGGAGAGACCCAGTACTTC; CDR3: CASSYNSGETQYF